The T cell receptor (beta chain) under discussion was sequenced for a study of T-cell reconstitution after alpha-beta-depleted transplantation in children. Overall study findings and caveats: Most T-cell counts and diversity one year after the transplant came from T cells that were newly produced. Two months or so post-transplant, alpha-beta T cells reportedly derived from several hundred expanded graft clones. Surviving recipient cells, namely T cells and thymic progenitors, were the source of high day-60 TCRbeta diversity in some patients.

The table lists this clonotype with many counts. Its target is not known. Germline CDR1 MNHEY, CDR2 SVGAGI. Deletions cut 8 bases from V and 4 bases from J, with 9 bases between. The CDR3 sequence is 12 residues long. Library preparation (for TCRbeta) was performed with unique molecular identifiers. Via MiXCR, TCRdb re-called the PCR reads, giving one row per CDR3 protein. The table includes 250,000 to 300,000 distinct CDR3 sequences, 6.5% to 9% detected once. The TCR originated in a female patient between 2 and 15 years old who had a stem cell transplant for Fanconi anemia, so the T cells may come from the graft donor. The sequencing here drew on peripheral blood, taken 360 days after TCRalphabeta/CD19-depleted stem cell transplant. The gene calls are TRBV6-5 and TRBJ2-1; D is undetermined. CDR3 sequence: CASGLAYNEQFF. The CDR3 bases are TGTGCCAGCGGGCTGGCTTACAATGAGCAGTTCTTC.